This T cell receptor beta chain is from a study of T cells in localized non-small cell lung cancer. General study findings and limits: Clonality peaked in uninvolved adjacent lung rather than tumor. Longer overall survival was linked to higher blood T cell density.

Generated by immunoSEQ multiplex PCR, the TCRdb table keeps only in-frame clones and is missing some. This sample yields tens of thousands of clones, of which roughly nine tenths are seen a single time; about a sixth belongs to the top ten. The table lists this clone with a few counts. What it recognizes is unknown. Sequences were derived from peripheral blood mononuclear cells, sampled before any cancer treatment. The sequence came from a man aged 35 to 69 with stage III lung adenocarcinoma.

The CDR3 sequence: CASSSGQGREKLFF. CDR3 bases: TGCGCCAGCAGCTCGGGACAGGGTCGTGAAAAACTGTTTTTT. V is TRBV5-1 and J is TRBJ1-4; TRBD1 aligns across 9 bases. J lost 7 bases, V lost 3 bases, and 4 bases had no gene match. In germline, CDR1 is SGHRS, CDR2 YFSETQ. There are 14 residues in the CDR3.